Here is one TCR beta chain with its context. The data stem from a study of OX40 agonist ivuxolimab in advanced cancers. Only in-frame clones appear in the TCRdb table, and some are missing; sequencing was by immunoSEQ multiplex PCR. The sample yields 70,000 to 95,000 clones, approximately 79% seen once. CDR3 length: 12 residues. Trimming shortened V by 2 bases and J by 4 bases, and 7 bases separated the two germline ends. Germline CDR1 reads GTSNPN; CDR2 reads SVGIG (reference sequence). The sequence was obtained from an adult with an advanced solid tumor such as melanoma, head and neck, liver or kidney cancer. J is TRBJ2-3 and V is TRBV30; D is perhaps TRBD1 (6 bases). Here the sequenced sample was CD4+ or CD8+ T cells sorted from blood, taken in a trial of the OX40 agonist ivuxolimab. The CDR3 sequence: CAWSPGADTQYF. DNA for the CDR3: TGTGCCTGGAGTCCAGGGGCAGATACGCAGTATTTT.